Each of the 24 T cell receptor beta chains below was sequenced from the same sample in a study of blood T cell repertoires in COVID-19. Produced via immunoSEQ multiplex PCR; TCRdb's table is partial and in-frame only. The sample includes a few hundred thousand clones, about four fifths seen only once; the top ten take about 3.4%. The sequencing sample was made of PBMCs or T cells enriched from blood (not recorded which). The receptor source for this set is a man aged 50 to 60 who had recovered from COVID-19.

The chain is built from TRBV15 and TRBJ1-3; tentatively, D is TRBD1 (5 bases). Trimming removed 6 bases from V and 2 bases from J, with 11 bases in between. This CDR3 is 14 amino acids long. Germline values: CDR1 LNHNV, CDR2 YYDKDF (reference sequence). The chain's CDR3 is CATRTDPAGNTIYF. The CDR3 DNA sequence: TGTGCCACCAGGACAGATCCCGCTGGAAACACCATATATTTT.

This clone occurred once. The V gene is TRBV15, the J gene TRBJ2-3; 7 bases fit TRBD1. Per the germline V gene, CDR1 is LNHNV and CDR2 is YYDKDF (reference sequence). V dropped 4 bases and J dropped 3; count of bases not matched to a gene: 10. The CDR3 has 16 residues. The CDR3 region is CATSTTSDRRTDTQYF. Written as DNA, the CDR3 is TGTGCCACCAGCACAACCTCGGACAGGCGAACAGATACGCAGTATTTT.

A word on this clone: Different DNA sequences within this sample yield the same CDR3. The chain couples TRBV19 to TRBJ2-5; 15 bases fit TRBD2. Germline V gene sequence: CDR1 LNHDA, CDR2 SQIVND (reference sequence). The CDR3 consists of 16 residues. Trimming cost V 4 bases and J 4 bases; bases outside gene matches: 4. DNA of the CDR3: TGTGCCAGTAGTACAGGACTAGCGGGGGGGCTAGAGACCCAGTACTTC. It translates to CASSTGLAGGLETQYF.

The chain recombines TRBV3-1 (or the pseudogene TRBV3-2) with TRBJ2-3, with 7 bases lining up with TRBD1. Trimming at V came to 6 bases and at J to 5 bases, leaving 2 bases not matched to a gene. The CDR3 is 12 residues long. Germline CDR1 LGHDT, CDR2 YNNKEL (reference sequence). The CDR3 DNA is TGTGCCAGCAGGCGGACAGGAGATACGCAGTATTTT. Translated: CASRRTGDTQYF.

V is TRBV7-9 and J is TRBJ2-3, with 8 nucleotides matching TRBD2. The CDR3 has 14 residues. Germline V lookup: CDR1 SEHNR, CDR2 FQNEAQ (reference sequence). After removal of 3 bases from V and 5 bases from J, the junction contained 4 bases not matched to a gene. As DNA, the CDR3 is TGTGCCAGCAGCTTCGACCTAGCGGGAGATACGCAGTATTTT. Amino acid sequence: CASSFDLAGDTQYF.

The chain has TRBV7-8 and TRBJ1-5; 7 nucleotides line up with TRBD1. Losses at the gene ends were 5 bases for V and 0 bases for J; bases not matched to a gene: 7. CDR3 length: 16 amino acids. Germline CDR1 SGHVS, CDR2 FQNEAQ. This CDR3 reads CASSTRTGISNQPQHF. DNA of the CDR3: TGTGCCAGCAGCACAAGGACAGGAATTAGCAATCAGCCCCAGCATTTT.

This clone was observed a single time. V gene TRBV30 combines with J gene TRBJ2-3, with no clear D. CDR3 length: 12 amino acids. The ends were cut back, 4 bases at V and 2 bases at J, with 7 bases in the middle. Germline V gene sequence: CDR1 GTSNPN, CDR2 SVGIG (reference sequence). The CDR3 DNA reads TGTGCCTGGAAAAGCGCCACAGATACGCAGTATTTT. Amino acid sequence: CAWKSATDTQYF.

The J gene is TRBJ2-5, the V gene TRBV5-5; 11 positions match TRBD1. Germline-derived CDR1 and CDR2 are SGHKS and YYEKEE (reference sequence). J was trimmed by 4 bases and V by 4 bases; bases with no gene match: 6. The CDR3 consists of 15 residues. CDR3: CASSPEGTGGETQYF. Written as DNA, the CDR3 is TGTGCCAGCAGCCCTGAGGGGACAGGGGGAGAGACCCAGTACTTC.

Turning to this clone: An end of the junction differs from the germline gene, which may be a read error. The chain recombines TRBV3-1 (or the pseudogene TRBV3-2) with TRBJ1-6; TRBD1 aligns across 9 bases. CDR3 length: 17 residues. Looked up from germline, CDR1 is LGHDT and CDR2 is YNNKEL (reference sequence). This chain's CDR3 is CASSHPMTGTGTSPFHF. The DNA for the CDR3 is TGTGCCAGCAGCCACCCAATGACCGGGACAGGGACTTCACCCTTCCACTTT.

In this sample, this clone turned up once. The gene calls are TRBV7-2 and TRBJ2-3, with 12 bases fitting TRBD1. Germline CDR1 reads SGHTA; CDR2 reads FQGNSA. J was trimmed by 5 bases and V by 5 bases; bases with no gene match: 2. CDR3 length: 14 amino acids. The CDR3, as DNA: TGTGCCAGCAGCAGGGACAGGGGGCAAGATACGCAGTATTTT. Protein product: CASSRDRGQDTQYF.

The chain employs TRBV19 and TRBJ1-1; the D is unclear. This CDR3 region has 14 residues. V was trimmed by 10 bases and J by 2 bases, leaving 17 bases between them. CDR1 and CDR2 from the germline V gene are LNHDA and SQIVND (reference sequence). The DNA for the CDR3 is TGTGCCATAAAGCGAGGAGGGCCAAACACTGAAGCTTTCTTT. This encodes CAIKRGGPNTEAFF.

This rearrangement joins TRBV15 to TRBJ2-7; TRBD1 agrees at 9 bases. V was clipped by 0 bases and J by 6 bases; unmatched bases: 9. CDR3 size: 16 residues. Per the germline V gene, CDR1 is LNHNV and CDR2 is YYDKDF (reference sequence). Written as DNA, the CDR3 is TGTGCCACCAGCAGAGAAGACCCCGGGACAGGGCGCGAGCAGTACTTC. Translation gives CATSREDPGTGREQYF.

The chain carries TRBV5-5 and TRBJ2-7, with 8 bases identical to TRBD1. Germline V lookup: CDR1 SGHKS, CDR2 YYEKEE (reference sequence). This CDR3 is 15 amino acids long. V lost 3 bases to trimming and J lost 7 bases; unmatched junction nucleotides: 12. DNA of the CDR3: TGTGCCAGCAGCTATTTACCAGGGGGCGAGCGGGAGCAGTACTTC. Translation: CASSYLPGGEREQYF.

V gene TRBV12-2 combines with J gene TRBJ2-7; TRBD1 is the table's D call, not checked against the DNA. TRBV12-2 is given as a pseudogene. The CDR3 consists of 15 residues. The CDR3 sequence is CASRFVRQGSHEQYF. Written as DNA, the CDR3 is TGTGCAAGTCGCTTCGTTAGACAGGGTTCACACGAGCAGTACTTC.

This clone was counted between two and nine times. The CDR3 here is CASSPQGSGNTIYF. As DNA, the CDR3 is TGTGCCAGCTCACCGCAGGGAAGTGGAAACACCATATATTTT. The chain combines TRBV18 with TRBJ1-3; possible D gene TRBD1, 5 bases. This CDR3 has 14 residues. Trimming removed 3 bases at V and 3 bases at J, with 9 bases between. CDR1 is KGHSH, CDR2 LQKENI, per germline.

The chain uses TRBV11-3 and TRBJ2-3; D unresolved. The CDR3 covers 14 residues. The germline gives CDR1 SGHNT, CDR2 YENEEA. Trimming shortened V by 5 bases and J by 4 bases, and 13 bases separated the two germline ends. The CDR3 bases are TGTGCCAGCAGCCCGTCCCGCGGCGCAGATACGCAGTATTTT. It codes for CASSPSRGADTQYF.

This clone has just one count. This chain connects TRBV7-3 to TRBJ2-3; TRBD1 matches 9 bases. After removal of 2 bases from V and 4 bases from J, the junction contained 13 bases not matched to a gene. Germline CDR1 is SGHTA and CDR2 is FQGTGA. This CDR3 has 18 residues. Here the CDR3 DNA reads TGTGCCAGCAGCTTATTGGGTGGGGGACAGGGACGAGCAGATACGCAGTATTTT. Protein product: CASSLLGGGQGRADTQYF.

A word on this clone: The sample contains more than one DNA sequence encoding this CDR3. This rearrangement joins TRBV18 to TRBJ1-1; TRBD1 might be the D (6 bases). CDR3 length equals 14 residues. From germline, CDR1 is KGHSH and CDR2 LQKENI. The germline V and J ends were trimmed by 3 bases and 1 base, with 9 bases remaining between them. This CDR3 is CASSPGQSNTEAFF. The CDR3 coding sequence is TGTGCCAGCTCACCCGGACAGTCGAACACTGAAGCTTTCTTT.

The J gene is TRBJ2-2, the V gene TRBV12-5, with D possibly being TRBD1 (6 bases). Trimming shortened V by 9 bases and J by 3 bases, and 17 bases separated the two germline ends. The CDR3 has 15 amino acids. Germline V gene data show CDR1 as LGHNT and CDR2 as FRNRAP. CDR3 nucleotide sequence: TGTGCTAGCGTACAGGGAAGGTCGGACACCGGGGAGCTGTTTTTT. It yields the protein CASVQGRSDTGELFF.

The V call is TRBV15, the J call TRBJ1-2, with D maybe TRBD1 (6 bases). Germline V CDR1 and CDR2: LNHNV, YYDKDF (reference sequence). The CDR3 contains 14 residues. V gave up 3 bases and J gave up 8 bases, with 16 bases separating them. The CDR3 sequence is CATSRFGGAHGYTF. The CDR3 DNA follows: TGTGCCACCAGCAGGTTTGGGGGGGCGCACGGCTACACCTTC. Full variable domain (rest looked up from reference TRBV15 and TRBJ1-2): DAMVIQNPRYQVTQFGKPVTLSCSQTLNHNVMYWYQQKSSQAPKLLFHYYDKDFNNEADTPDNFQSRRPNTSFCFLDIRSPGLGDTAMYLCATSRFGGAHGYTFGSGTRLTVV.

This chain links TRBV2 with TRBJ1-1; unclear D gene. V lost 6 bases, J lost 0 bases, and 8 bases lay in between. The CDR3 contains 13 residues. From germline, CDR1 is SNHLY and CDR2 FYNNEI. The CDR3 coding sequence is TGTGCCAGCAGGGCCCTCATGAACACTGAAGCTTTCTTT. Protein sequence: CASRALMNTEAFF.

The chain carries TRBV5-4 and TRBJ1-1; D is ambiguous. Germline CDR1 and CDR2: SGHNT and YYREEE (reference sequence). The CDR3 sequence is 14 residues long. V was clipped by 4 bases and J by 1 base, with 11 bases between them. Here the CDR3 reads CASSPGGGNTEAFF. CDR3 nucleotide sequence: TGTGCCAGCAGCCCCGGAGGAGGGAACACTGAAGCTTTCTTT.

This chain joins TRBV3-1 (or the pseudogene TRBV3-2) and TRBJ1-2, with 7 bases aligning to TRBD1. The V segment lost 2 bases and the J segment 1 base; nucleotides outside the gene matches: 1. The germline CDR1 and CDR2 sequences are LGHDT and YNNKEL (reference sequence). CDR3 size: 14 residues. The CDR3 DNA reads as TGTGCCAGCAGCCAAACAGGGGATAACTATGGCTACACCTTC. Translating gives CASSQTGDNYGYTF.

The chain has TRBV11-1 and TRBJ2-1, with TRBD2 matching 9 bases. Germline V lookup: CDR1 SGHAT, CDR2 FQDESV (reference sequence). Germline trimming cut 5 bases from V and 12 bases from J; bases unmatched to any gene: 14. There are 15 residues in the CDR3. The CDR3 region is CASSPGVAGAKGQFF. The DNA for the CDR3 is TGTGCCAGCAGCCCCGGGGTAGCGGGGGCGAAGGGGCAGTTCTTC.